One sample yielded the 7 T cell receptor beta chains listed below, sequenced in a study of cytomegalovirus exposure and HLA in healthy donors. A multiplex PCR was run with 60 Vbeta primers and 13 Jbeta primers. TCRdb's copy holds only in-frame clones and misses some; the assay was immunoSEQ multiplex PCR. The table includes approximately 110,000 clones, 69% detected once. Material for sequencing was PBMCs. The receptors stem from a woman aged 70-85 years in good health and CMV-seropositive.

CDR3 sequence reads: CASSLIEGAQDSPLHF. The CDR3 nucleotides are TGTGCCAGCAGCTTAATCGAGGGGGCGCAGGATTCACCCCTCCACTTT. This sequence joins TRBV7-2 and TRBJ1-6, with 7 bases aligning to TRBD1. The V gene's germline CDR1 is SGHTA and CDR2 FQGNSA. The junction had 9 bases not matched to a gene; V was cut back by 2 bases and J by 8 bases. The CDR3 is made up of 16 amino acids.

The CDR3 loop reads CASGRQGMDEKLFF. The CDR3 DNA reads TGTGCCAGCGGAAGACAGGGGATGGATGAAAAACTGTTTTTT. The chain carries TRBV27 and TRBJ1-4; 8 bases align to TRBD1. Trimming at V came to 8 bases and at J to 6 bases, leaving 8 bases not matched to a gene. CDR3 length: 14 amino acids. Germline CDR1 MNHEY, CDR2 SMNVEV (reference sequence).

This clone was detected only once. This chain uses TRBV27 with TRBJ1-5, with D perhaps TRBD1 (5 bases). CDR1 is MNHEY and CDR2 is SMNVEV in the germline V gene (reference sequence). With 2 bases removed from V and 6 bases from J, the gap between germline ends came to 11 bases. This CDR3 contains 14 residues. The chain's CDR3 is CASSLGGGGQPQHF. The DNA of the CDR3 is TGTGCCAGCAGTTTAGGGGGGGGAGGTCAGCCCCAGCATTTT.

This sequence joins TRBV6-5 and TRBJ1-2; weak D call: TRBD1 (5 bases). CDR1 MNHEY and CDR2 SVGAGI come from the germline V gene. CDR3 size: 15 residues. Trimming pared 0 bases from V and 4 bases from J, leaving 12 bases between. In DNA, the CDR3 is TGTGCCAGCAGTTACTCGGGGCAATCCTTCTATGGCTACACCTTC. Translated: CASSYSGQSFYGYTF.

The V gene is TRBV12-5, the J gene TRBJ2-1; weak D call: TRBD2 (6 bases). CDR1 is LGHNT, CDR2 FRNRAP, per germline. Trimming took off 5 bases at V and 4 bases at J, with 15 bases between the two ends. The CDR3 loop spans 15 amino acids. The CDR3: CASGPRDFPYNEQFF. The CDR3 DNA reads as TGTGCTAGTGGTCCTCGGGACTTTCCTTACAATGAGCAGTTCTTC.

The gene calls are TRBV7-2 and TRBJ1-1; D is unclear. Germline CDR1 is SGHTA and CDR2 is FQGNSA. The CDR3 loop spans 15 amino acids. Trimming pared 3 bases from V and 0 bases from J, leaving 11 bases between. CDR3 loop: CASSLGGAMNTEAFF. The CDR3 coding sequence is TGTGCCAGCAGCTTGGGAGGAGCTATGAACACTGAAGCTTTCTTT.

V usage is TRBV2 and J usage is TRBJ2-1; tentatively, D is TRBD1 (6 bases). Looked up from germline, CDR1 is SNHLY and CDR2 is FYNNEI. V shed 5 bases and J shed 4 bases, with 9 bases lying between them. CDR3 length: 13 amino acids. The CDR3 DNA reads TGTGCCAGCAGTCCGGGACAATACAATGAGCAGTTCTTC. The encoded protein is CASSPGQYNEQFF. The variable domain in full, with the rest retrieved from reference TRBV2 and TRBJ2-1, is EPEVTQTPSHQVTQMGQEVILRCVPISNHLYFYWYRQILGQKVEFLVSFYNNEISEKSEIFDDQFSVERPDGSNFTLKIRSTKLEDSAMYFCASSPGQYNEQFFGPGTRLTVL.